This entry describes one TCR beta chain. The clone's antigen remains unknown. The sample holds no much larger clone one base away, and base qualities are not on file. V is shortened by 0 bases, J by 0 bases, and the region joining them spans 9 bases. As encoded in the germline V gene, CDR1 is MNHEY while CDR2 is SVGAGI. The CDR3 numbers 15 residues from cysteine through phenylalanine. The DNA shown is the 45-base CDR3, in frame from base 1. Each clonotype received, on average, approximately 9.9x coverage in deep resolution sequencing performed on a MiSeq, where the target depth lay between 1 in 1 million and 1 in 200,000 T cells. TCR beta libraries were generated with the immunoSEQ hsTCRB Kit. Concerning the study's data processing: The data were analyzed with ImmunoSEQ Analyzer and ImmunoSEQ Data Assistant, and V, D and J gene assignments followed IMGT definitions. Clonality, which ranges from 0 to 1, was calculated as one minus the normalized Shannon entropy of productive rearrangement frequencies. Only overrepresented clonotypes making up at least 0.05% of each patient's repertoire were included in the public clonotype analysis. About a dozen age-matched healthy donor repertoires from immuneACCESS served as clonality controls. TCRdb provides this immuneACCESS table in a form limited to in-frame rearrangements. Some clones are lacking; in checked studies, under half of them reflect an unresolved V gene, and why the rest are absent is not known. The V and J calls and clone size are taken from that table; D and trimming were inferred from the DNA. Present in this sample are about 68,000 clones, under 70% of which were seen just once. The ten largest clones add up to under 6% of the sample.

The time point label for this specimen denotes: 12 months on ibrutinib. For TCR beta library preparation, around 2.2 micrograms of genomic DNA was extracted from cryopreserved PBMCs. High-throughput TCR beta sequencing was performed on longitudinal blood samples from CLL patients receiving ibrutinib monotherapy. Patients were enrolled in a phase 2 open-label single-center ibrutinib monotherapy trial. This sample was included in a study of cytotoxic CD8 clonotypes in ibrutinib-treated CLL (dated by TCRdb to the early 2020s). Turning to the overall study: In this cohort, around 14 patients were treatment-naive and roughly ten were relapsed/refractory, while some 18 had unmutated IGHV. Response samples were obtained after a median of approximately eleven months of treatment, with a range of about 6 to 40 months. Of the 85 to 90 participants in the trial, roughly 26 had longitudinal samples available. Cryopreserved peripheral blood mononuclear cells were obtained before treatment, at response, and at either sustained remission or disease progression. Samples averaged approximately 260,000 productive templates and 80,000 to 100,000 productive rearrangements. Every sample from remission and from progressive disease was obtained while the patients were still on ibrutinib. Responses were partial in some 24 patients and complete in 2; after median 68 months follow-up, about 14 stayed in remission and about twelve progressed. Study-wide conclusions, independent of this receptor: At ibrutinib response clonality went up, during sustained remission it held steady, and at progression it dropped back toward baseline. Baseline clonality was found to be higher than that of age-matched healthy donors and was strongly correlated with circulating CD8+ T-cell counts. Sustained-remission and progressing patients did not have matched sampling times, and lymph node repertoires were not examined. Public clonotypes were rare and either contracted or stayed stable during treatment, and the rise in clonality at ibrutinib response reflected the expansion of private clonotypes.

The receptor comes from a human donor with chronic lymphocytic leukemia. The sequenced sample was PBMCs, obtained after 12 months of ibrutinib treatment. The chain links TRBV6-5 with TRBJ2-7; possibly the D gene is TRBD2, per 5 matching bases. The CDR3 region: CASSYSTGSSYEQYF. The DNA sequence reads TGTGCCAGCAGTTACTCTACGGGGAGCTCCTACGAGCAGTACTTC.